The sample holds one count of the clone carrying this TCR beta chain. Its target is unknown. From germline, CDR1 is SGHDT and CDR2 YYEEEE. The CDR3 has 12 residues. Trimming stripped 2 bases from V and 2 bases from J, with 5 bases between. This entry comes from a study of CD8 T cells in Susac syndrome. Looking at the study overall: Among the Susac syndrome patients who underwent sequencing, more than 5 had clinically active disease, while about 8 of them were in remission. When their blood was taken, the Susac syndrome patients had either not yet had any therapy, were taking corticosteroids, or were taking intravenous immunoglobulin alone.

After extraction with the RNeasy kit, about 0.45 to 1 ug of the RNA was reverse transcribed using random hexamers. TCRdb used MiXCR to reprocess the immunoSEQ multiplex PCR reads, holding one entry per CDR3 protein. The sample lists approximately 190,000 distinct CDR3 sequences; 85% to 95% were seen once. Findings and limits, study-wide: Susac-specific public clones in total CD8+ repertoires numbered some 16; in CD8+ TEMRA repertoires, they numbered 5 or 6.

The gene calls are TRBV5-6 and TRBJ2-7; D unresolved. The TCR sequence derives from a human donor with Susac syndrome. Source material: CD8+ T cells from PBMCs. The CDR3 loop reads CASSFATYEQYF. In DNA, the CDR3 is TGTGCCAGCAGCTTCGCTACCTACGAGCAGTACTTC.